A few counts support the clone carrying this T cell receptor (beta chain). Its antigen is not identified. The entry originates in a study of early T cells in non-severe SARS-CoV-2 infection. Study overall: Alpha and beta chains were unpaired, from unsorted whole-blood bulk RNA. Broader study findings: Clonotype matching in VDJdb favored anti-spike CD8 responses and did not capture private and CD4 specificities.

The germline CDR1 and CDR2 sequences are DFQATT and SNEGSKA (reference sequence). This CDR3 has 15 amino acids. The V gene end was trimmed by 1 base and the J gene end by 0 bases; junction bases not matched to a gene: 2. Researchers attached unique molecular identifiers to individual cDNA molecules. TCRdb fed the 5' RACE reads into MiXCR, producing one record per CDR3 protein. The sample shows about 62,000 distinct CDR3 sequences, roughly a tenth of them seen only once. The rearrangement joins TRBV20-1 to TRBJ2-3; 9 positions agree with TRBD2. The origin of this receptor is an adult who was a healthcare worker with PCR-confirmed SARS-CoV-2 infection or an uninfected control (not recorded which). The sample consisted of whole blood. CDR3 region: CSARGLAESTDTQYF. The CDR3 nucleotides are TGCAGTGCTAGAGGACTAGCGGAAAGCACAGATACGCAGTATTTT.